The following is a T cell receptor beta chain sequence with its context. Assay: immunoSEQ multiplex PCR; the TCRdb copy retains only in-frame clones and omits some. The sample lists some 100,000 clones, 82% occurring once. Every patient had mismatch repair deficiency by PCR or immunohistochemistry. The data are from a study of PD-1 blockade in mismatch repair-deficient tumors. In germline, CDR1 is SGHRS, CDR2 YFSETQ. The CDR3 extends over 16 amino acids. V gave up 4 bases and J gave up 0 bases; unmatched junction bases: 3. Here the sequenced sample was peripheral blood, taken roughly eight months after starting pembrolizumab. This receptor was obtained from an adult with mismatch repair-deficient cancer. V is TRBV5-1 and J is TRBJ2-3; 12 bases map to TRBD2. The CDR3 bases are TGCGCCAGCAGCCGTGGACTAGCGGGGAGCACAGATACGCAGTATTTT. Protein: CASSRGLAGSTDTQYF.